This T cell receptor (beta chain) was found in a study of blood T cell repertoires in COVID-19. Study as a whole: The origin of the acute and convalescent COVID-19 samples was the United States, Italy and Spain. T cells, B-cell-depleted T cells, or PBMCs provided the cDNA or gDNA that served as material.

Study processing details: Reference gene primer amplification gave nucleated cell count estimates. Assay: immunoSEQ multiplex PCR; the TCRdb copy retains only in-frame clones and omits some. V and J calls and clone size are those listed in that table; D and trimming were worked out from the DNA. The sample lists 130,000 to 150,000 clones; 88% were seen once. The specimen sequenced was peripheral blood. This sequence originates from a human donor in a cohort sampled during active COVID-19.

The CDR3 nucleotides are TGTGCCAGCAGCTCATCTGGGGCGGACAGGGGAAAAGCTTTCTTT. It encodes CASSSSGADRGKAFF. The rearrangement links TRBV7-9 to TRBJ1-1; 9 positions agree with TRBD1. V shed 4 bases, J shed 9 bases, and the junction held 12 bases outside the gene matches. The CDR3 extends over 15 amino acids. Looked up from germline, CDR1 is SEHNR and CDR2 is FQNEAQ (reference sequence).